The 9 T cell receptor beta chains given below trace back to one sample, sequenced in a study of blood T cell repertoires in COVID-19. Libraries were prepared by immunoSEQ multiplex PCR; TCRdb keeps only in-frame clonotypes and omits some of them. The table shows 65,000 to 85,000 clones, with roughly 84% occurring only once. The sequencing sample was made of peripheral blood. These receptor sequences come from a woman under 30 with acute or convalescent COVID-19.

CDR3 protein: CASSEDRDDTEAFF. The CDR3 coding sequence is TGTGCCAGCAGCGAAGACAGAGATGACACTGAAGCTTTCTTT. The chain employs TRBV9 and TRBJ1-1, with a tentative D call TRBD1 (5 bases). The CDR3 extends over 14 amino acids. Trimming shortened V by 3 bases and J by 3 bases, and 12 bases separated the two germline ends. CDR1 SGDLS and CDR2 YYNGEE come from the germline V gene.

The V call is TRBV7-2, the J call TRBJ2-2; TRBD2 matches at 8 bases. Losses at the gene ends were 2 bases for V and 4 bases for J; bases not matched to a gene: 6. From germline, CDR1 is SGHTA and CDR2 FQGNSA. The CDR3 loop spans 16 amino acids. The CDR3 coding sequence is TGTGCCAGCAGCTTAAACGGGAGGGCCGTCACCGGGGAGCTGTTTTTT. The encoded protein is CASSLNGRAVTGELFF. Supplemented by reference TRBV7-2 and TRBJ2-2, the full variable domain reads GAGVSQSPSNKVTEKGKDVELRCDPISGHTALYWYRQSLGQGLEFLIYFQGNSAPDKSGLPSDRFSAERTGGSVSTLTIQRTQQEDSAVYLCASSLNGRAVTGELFFGEGSRLTVL.

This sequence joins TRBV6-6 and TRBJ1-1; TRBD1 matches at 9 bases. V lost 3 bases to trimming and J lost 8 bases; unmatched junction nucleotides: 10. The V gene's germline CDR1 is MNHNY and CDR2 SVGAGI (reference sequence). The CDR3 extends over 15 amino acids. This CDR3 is CASSYFGTGRREAFF. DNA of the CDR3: TGTGCCAGCAGTTATTTCGGGACAGGGAGGCGGGAAGCTTTCTTT.

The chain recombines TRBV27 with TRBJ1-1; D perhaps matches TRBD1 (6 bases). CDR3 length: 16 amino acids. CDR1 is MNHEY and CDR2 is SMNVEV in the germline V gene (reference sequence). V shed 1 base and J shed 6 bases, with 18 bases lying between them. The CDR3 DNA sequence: TGTGCCAGCAGTTTATTTGGGGGCCCAAGGTTTGCTGAAGCTTTCTTT. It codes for CASSLFGGPRFAEAFF.

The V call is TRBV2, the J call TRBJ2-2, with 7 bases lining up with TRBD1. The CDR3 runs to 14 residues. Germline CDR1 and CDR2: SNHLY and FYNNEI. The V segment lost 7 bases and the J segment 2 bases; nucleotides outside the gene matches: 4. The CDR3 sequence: CASIGTANTGELFF. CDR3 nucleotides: TGTGCCAGCATTGGGACAGCAAACACCGGGGAGCTGTTTTTT.

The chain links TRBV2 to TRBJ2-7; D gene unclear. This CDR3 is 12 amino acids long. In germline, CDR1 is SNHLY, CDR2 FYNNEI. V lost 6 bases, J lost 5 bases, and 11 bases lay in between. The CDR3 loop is CASSVAWHEQYF. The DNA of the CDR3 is TGTGCCAGCAGCGTGGCCTGGCACGAGCAGTACTTC.

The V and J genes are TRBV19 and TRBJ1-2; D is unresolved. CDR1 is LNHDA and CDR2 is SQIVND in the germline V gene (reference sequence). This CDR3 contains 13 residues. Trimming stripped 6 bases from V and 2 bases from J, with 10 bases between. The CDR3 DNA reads TGTGCCAGTAGGACATCGGGAAACTATGGCTACACCTTC. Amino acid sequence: CASRTSGNYGYTF.

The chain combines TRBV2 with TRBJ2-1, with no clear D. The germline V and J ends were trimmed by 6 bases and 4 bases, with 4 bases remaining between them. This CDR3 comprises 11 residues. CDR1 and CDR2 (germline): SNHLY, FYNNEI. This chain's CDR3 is CASRAYNEQFF. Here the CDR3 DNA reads TGTGCCAGCAGAGCATACAATGAGCAGTTCTTC.

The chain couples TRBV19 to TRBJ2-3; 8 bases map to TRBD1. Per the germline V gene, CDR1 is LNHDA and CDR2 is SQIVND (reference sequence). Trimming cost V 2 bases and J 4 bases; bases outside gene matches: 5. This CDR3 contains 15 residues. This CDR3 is CASSISAGGPDTQYF. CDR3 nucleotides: TGTGCCAGTAGTATAAGTGCAGGGGGCCCAGATACGCAGTATTTT.